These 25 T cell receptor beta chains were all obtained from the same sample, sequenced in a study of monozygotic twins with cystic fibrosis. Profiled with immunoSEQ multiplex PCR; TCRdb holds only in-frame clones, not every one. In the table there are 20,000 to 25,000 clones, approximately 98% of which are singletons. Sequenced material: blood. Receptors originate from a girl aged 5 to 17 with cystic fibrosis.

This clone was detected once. CDR3 sequence (DNA): TGTGCCAGCAGTGTCCTCGGGGGCCCATCCGACGAGCAGTACTTC. This codes for CASSVLGGPSDEQYF. This chain uses TRBV28 with TRBJ2-7; the D call may be TRBD1 or TRBD2 (6 bases each). The germline V gene has CDR1 MDHEN and CDR2 SYDVKM. V was shortened by 5 bases and J by 5 bases, with 19 bases between the two germline ends. CDR3 length equals 15 residues.

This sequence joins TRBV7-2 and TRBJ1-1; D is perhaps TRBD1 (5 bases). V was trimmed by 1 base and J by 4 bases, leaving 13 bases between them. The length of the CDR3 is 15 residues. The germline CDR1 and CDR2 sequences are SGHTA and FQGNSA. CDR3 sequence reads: CASSLEGTWGTEAFF. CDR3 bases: TGTGCCAGCAGCTTAGAGGGGACTTGGGGCACTGAAGCTTTCTTT.

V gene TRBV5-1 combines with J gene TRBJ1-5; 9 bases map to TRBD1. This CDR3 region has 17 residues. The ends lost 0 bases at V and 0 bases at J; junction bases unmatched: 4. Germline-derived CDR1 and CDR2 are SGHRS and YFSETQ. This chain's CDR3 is CASSLGTGEYSNQPQHF. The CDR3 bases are TGCGCCAGCAGCTTGGGGACAGGGGAGTATAGCAATCAGCCCCAGCATTTT.

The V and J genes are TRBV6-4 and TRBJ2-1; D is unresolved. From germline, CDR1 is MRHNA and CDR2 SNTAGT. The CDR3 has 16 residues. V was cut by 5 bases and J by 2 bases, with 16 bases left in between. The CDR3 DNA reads TGTGCCAGCAGTCCAGGCCAATGGCTCCCCTACAATGAGCAGTTCTTC. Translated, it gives CASSPGQWLPYNEQFF.

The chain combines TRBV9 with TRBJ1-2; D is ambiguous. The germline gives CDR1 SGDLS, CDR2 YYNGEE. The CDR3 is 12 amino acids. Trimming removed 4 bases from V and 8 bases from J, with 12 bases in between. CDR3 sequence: CASSKPDPGYTF. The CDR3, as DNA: TGTGCCAGCAGCAAGCCGGACCCAGGCTACACCTTC.

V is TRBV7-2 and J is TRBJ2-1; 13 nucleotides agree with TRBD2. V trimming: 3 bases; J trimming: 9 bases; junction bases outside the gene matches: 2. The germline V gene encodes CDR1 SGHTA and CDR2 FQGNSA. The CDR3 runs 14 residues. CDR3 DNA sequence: TGTGCCAGCAGCTTGACTAGCGGGAGGAGTGAGCAGTTCTTC. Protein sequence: CASSLTSGRSEQFF.

The CDR3: CASTYFLGNEAFF. The CDR3 bases are TGTGCCAGCACCTATTTCCTTGGAAATGAAGCTTTCTTT. The rearrangement uses TRBV7-9 and TRBJ1-1; D is unresolved. The germline V gene has CDR1 SEHNR and CDR2 FQNEAQ (reference sequence). This CDR3 is built from 13 residues. Trimming removed 7 bases at V and 7 bases at J, with 16 bases between.

The CDR3 loop is CASRRSPNQPQHF. CDR3 nucleotides: TGTGCCAGTAGGCGGAGTCCCAATCAGCCCCAGCATTTT. The chain couples TRBV19 to TRBJ1-5; no firm D call. Trimming left V 6 bases short and J 3 bases short, with 9 bases between. Germline lookup yields CDR1 LNHDA and CDR2 SQIVND (reference sequence). The CDR3 length is 13 residues. The variable domain in full, with the rest retrieved from reference TRBV19 and TRBJ1-5, is DGGITQSPKYLFRKEGQNVTLSCEQNLNHDAMYWYRQDPGQGLRLIYYSQIVNDFQKGDIAEGYSVSREKKESFPLTVTSAQKNPTAFYLCASRRSPNQPQHFGDGTRLSIL.

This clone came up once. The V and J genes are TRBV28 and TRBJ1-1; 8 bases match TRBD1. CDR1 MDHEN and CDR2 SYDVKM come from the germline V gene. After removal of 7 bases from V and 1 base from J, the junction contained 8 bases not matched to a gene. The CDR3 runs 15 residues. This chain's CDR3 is CASIFPDRGNTEAFF. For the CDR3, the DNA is TGTGCCAGCATTTTCCCTGACAGGGGGAACACTGAAGCTTTCTTT.

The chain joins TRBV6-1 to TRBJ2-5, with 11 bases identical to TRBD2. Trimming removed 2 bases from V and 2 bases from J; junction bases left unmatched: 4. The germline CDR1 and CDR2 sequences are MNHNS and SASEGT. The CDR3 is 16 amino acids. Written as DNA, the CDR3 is TGTGCCAGCAGTGAACTGACTAGCGGGACTCAAGAGACCCAGTACTTC. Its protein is CASSELTSGTQETQYF.

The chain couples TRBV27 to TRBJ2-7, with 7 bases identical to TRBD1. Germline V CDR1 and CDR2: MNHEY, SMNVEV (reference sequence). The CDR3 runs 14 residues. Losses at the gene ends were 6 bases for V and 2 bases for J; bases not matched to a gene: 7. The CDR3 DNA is TGTGCCAGCAGCAAACCGGGACAGACCTACGAGCAGTACTTC. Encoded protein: CASSKPGQTYEQYF.

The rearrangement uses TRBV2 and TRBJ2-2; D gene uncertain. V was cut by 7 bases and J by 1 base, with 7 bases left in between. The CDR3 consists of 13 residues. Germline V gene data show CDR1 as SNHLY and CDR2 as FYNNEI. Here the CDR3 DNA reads TGTGCCAGCAAAGGCGAGAACACCGGGGAGCTGTTTTTT. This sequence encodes CASKGENTGELFF. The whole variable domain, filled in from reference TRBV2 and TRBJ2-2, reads EPEVTQTPSHQVTQMGQEVILRCVPISNHLYFYWYRQILGQKVEFLVSFYNNEISEKSEIFDDQFSVERPDGSNFTLKIRSTKLEDSAMYFCASKGENTGELFFGEGSRLTVL.

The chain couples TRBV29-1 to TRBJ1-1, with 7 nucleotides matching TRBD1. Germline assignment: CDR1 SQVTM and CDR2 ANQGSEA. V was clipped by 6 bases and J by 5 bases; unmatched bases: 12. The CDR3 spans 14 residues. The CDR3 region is CSVGADRPGTEAFF. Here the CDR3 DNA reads TGCAGCGTCGGAGCGGACAGGCCGGGAACTGAAGCTTTCTTT.

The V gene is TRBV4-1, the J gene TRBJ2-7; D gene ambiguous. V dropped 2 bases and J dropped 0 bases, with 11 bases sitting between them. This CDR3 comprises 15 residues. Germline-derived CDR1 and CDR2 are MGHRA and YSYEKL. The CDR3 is CASSQRGFSSYEQYF. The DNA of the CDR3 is TGCGCCAGCAGCCAAAGAGGTTTCAGCTCCTACGAGCAGTACTTC.

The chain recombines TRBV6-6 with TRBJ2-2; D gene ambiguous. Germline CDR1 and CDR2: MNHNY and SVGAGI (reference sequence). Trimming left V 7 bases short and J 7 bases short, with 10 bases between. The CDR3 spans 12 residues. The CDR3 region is CASKEIVGELFF. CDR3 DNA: TGTGCCAGCAAGGAGATTGTCGGGGAGCTGTTTTTT.

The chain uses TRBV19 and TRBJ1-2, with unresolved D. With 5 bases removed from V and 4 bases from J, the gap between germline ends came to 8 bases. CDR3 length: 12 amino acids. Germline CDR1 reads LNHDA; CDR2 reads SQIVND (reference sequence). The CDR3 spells CASSQVGYGYTF. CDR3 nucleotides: TGTGCCAGTAGTCAAGTCGGCTATGGCTACACCTTC.

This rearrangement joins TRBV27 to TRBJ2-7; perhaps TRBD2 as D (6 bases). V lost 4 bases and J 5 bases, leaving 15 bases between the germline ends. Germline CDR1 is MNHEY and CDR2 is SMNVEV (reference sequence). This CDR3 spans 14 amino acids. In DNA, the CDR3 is TGTGCCAGCAGTTCAAGGAGGGAAGGGGACGAGCAGTACTTC. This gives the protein CASSSRREGDEQYF.

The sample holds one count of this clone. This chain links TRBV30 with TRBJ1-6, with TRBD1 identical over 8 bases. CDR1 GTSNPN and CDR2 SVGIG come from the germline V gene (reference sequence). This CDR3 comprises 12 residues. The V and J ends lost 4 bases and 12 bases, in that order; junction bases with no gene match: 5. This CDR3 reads CAWTGGAEPLHF. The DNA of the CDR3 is TGTGCCTGGACAGGGGGCGCGGAACCCCTCCACTTT.

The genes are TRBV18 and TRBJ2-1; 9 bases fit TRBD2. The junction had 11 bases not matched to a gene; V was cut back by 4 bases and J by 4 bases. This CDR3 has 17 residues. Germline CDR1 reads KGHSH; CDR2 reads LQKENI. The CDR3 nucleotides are TGTGCCAGCTCACTCCCCCCGGGACTAGCTTATTACAATGAGCAGTTCTTC. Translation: CASSLPPGLAYYNEQFF.

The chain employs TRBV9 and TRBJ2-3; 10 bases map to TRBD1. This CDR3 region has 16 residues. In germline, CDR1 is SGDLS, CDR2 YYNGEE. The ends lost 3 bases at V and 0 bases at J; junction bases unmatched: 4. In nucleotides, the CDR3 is TGTGCCAGCAGCGGTCGACAGGGGGCGAGCACAGATACGCAGTATTTT. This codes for CASSGRQGASTDTQYF.

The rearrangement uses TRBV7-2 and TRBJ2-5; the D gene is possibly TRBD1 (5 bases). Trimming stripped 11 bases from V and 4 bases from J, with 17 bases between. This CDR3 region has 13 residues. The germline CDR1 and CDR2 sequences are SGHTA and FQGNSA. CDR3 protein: CAVAGHNGETQYF. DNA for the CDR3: TGTGCCGTGGCAGGACACAACGGAGAGACCCAGTACTTC.

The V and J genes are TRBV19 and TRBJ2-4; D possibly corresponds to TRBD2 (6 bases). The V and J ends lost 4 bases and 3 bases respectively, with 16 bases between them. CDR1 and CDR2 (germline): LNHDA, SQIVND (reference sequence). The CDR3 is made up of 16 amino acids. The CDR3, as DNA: TGTGCCAGTAGTAAAGGTTGGGACTCTATCAAAAACATTCAGTACTTC. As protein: CASSKGWDSIKNIQYF.

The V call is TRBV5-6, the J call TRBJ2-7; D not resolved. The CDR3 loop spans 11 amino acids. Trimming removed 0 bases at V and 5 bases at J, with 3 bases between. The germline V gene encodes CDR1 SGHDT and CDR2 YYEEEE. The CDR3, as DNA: TGTGCCAGCAGCTTGGTGAACGAGCAGTACTTC. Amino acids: CASSLVNEQYF.

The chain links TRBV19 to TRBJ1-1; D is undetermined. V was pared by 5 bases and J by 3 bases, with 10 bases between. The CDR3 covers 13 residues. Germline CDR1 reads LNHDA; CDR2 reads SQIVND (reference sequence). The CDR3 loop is CASSDLADTEAFF. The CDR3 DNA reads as TGTGCCAGTAGTGATTTGGCGGACACTGAAGCTTTCTTT. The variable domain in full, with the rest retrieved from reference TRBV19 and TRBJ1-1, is DGGITQSPKYLFRKEGQNVTLSCEQNLNHDAMYWYRQDPGQGLRLIYYSQIVNDFQKGDIAEGYSVSREKKESFPLTVTSAQKNPTAFYLCASSDLADTEAFFGQGTRLTVV.

The CDR3 bases are TGTGCCAGCAGCCCGGGAGGTTCCCACGAGCAGTACTTC. It translates to CASSPGGSHEQYF. The V gene is TRBV5-7, the J gene TRBJ2-7; 7 positions match TRBD2. TRBV5-7 is an ORF, with its function uncertain. J gave up 5 bases and V 4 bases, and 6 bases lay outside the gene matches. The CDR3 is 13 amino acids.